Presented here are 29 T cell receptor beta chains from one specimen sequenced in a study of T cells in Graves' hyperthyroidism and ophthalmopathy. Amplified regions were TCR beta CDR3 sequences from RNA transcripts. HTBI primers were used for first-round RT-PCR of the TCR CDR3. One entry per CDR3 protein, called by TCRdb with MiXCR from the multiplex PCR reads. Of nearly 600,000 distinct CDR3 sequences listed, about 14% are singletons. The source material was blood. Every receptor here comes from a woman aged 30 to 39 with Graves' hyperthyroidism that later progressed to Graves' ophthalmopathy.

The chain employs TRBV6-5 and TRBJ2-6; no clear D gene. The germline gives CDR1 MNHEY, CDR2 SVGAGI. The CDR3 runs to 15 residues. Trimming took off 0 bases at V and 3 bases at J, with 6 bases between the two ends. DNA of the CDR3: TGTGCCAGCAGTTACTCGGGAAATGGGGCCAACGTCCTGACTTTC. Its translation is CASSYSGNGANVLTF.

This clonotype was seen many times. The chain couples TRBV19 to TRBJ2-5; 7 bases map to TRBD1. The CDR3 is made up of 14 amino acids. With V trimmed by 7 bases and J by 2 bases, 7 bases remained unmatched. Germline CDR1 LNHDA, CDR2 SQIVND (reference sequence). CDR3 DNA sequence: TGTGCCAGTAACTCGGGACAGCGTCAAGAGACCCAGTACTTC. This codes for CASNSGQRQETQYF.

The table lists this clonotype with many counts. The rearrangement uses TRBV11-2 and TRBJ2-5; D may be TRBD1 or TRBD2 (5 bases each). V was clipped by 6 bases and J by 5 bases, with 16 bases between them. The CDR3 spans 14 residues. Germline V gene lookup returns CDR1 SGHAT and CDR2 FQNNGV. DNA for the CDR3: TGTGCCAGCAGGGCCGGGGTATACAGGGAGACCCAGTACTTC. Translation: CASRAGVYRETQYF.

This chain joins TRBV7-3 and TRBJ1-2, with 11 bases aligning to TRBD1. CDR1 is SGHTA, CDR2 FQGTGA, per germline. The V gene end was trimmed by 5 bases and the J gene end by 4 bases; junction bases not matched to a gene: 6. The CDR3 loop spans 15 amino acids. The CDR3 region has the DNA TGTGCCAGCAGCCACGGGACAGGGGGTAGCTATGGCTACACCTTC. Its translation is CASSHGTGGSYGYTF.

This clonotype showed up many times. V and J are TRBV20-1 and TRBJ2-2; D call uncertain. Trimming took 0 bases from V and 5 from J, leaving 16 bases between them. This CDR3 has 16 residues. CDR1 is DFQATT and CDR2 is SNEGSKA in the germline V gene (reference sequence). The CDR3 sequence is CSARDRSVVGTGELFF. CDR3 nucleotide sequence: TGCAGTGCTAGAGATAGGAGCGTTGTCGGGACCGGGGAGCTGTTTTTT.

This clonotype came up many times. This chain uses TRBV6-1 with TRBJ2-7, with TRBD2 identical over 9 bases. The length of the CDR3 is 15 residues. V shed 5 bases and J 2 bases; nucleotides not matched to a gene: 7. Looked up from germline, CDR1 is MNHNS and CDR2 is SASEGT. CDR3 protein: CASSYQAGGPYEQYF. CDR3 DNA sequence: TGTGCCAGCAGTTACCAGGCGGGAGGGCCCTACGAGCAGTACTTC.

This clonotype was seen at least ten times. V and J are TRBV12-3 or TRBV12-4 and TRBJ2-1; 7 positions agree with TRBD2. The CDR3 totals 15 residues. J was trimmed by 2 bases and V by 2 bases; bases with no gene match: 3. CDR3 nucleotide sequence: TGTGCCAGCAGTTTATCTAGCGGCCCCTACAATGAGCAGTTCTTC. Protein sequence: CASSLSSGPYNEQFF.

This clonotype was seen ten or more times. V and J are TRBV3-1 and TRBJ2-7; 8 bases fit TRBD2. J lost 3 bases, V lost 1 base, and 5 bases had no gene match. The CDR3 contains 15 residues. CDR1 is LGHDT, CDR2 YNNKEL, per germline (reference sequence). The CDR3 is CASSQVSGSRYEQYF. CDR3 DNA: TGTGCCAGCAGCCAAGTCAGCGGGAGCCGCTACGAGCAGTACTTC.

CDR3 amino acids: CASRSIRDYLYNEQFF. In DNA form, the CDR3 reads TGTGCCAGCAGATCAATTCGGGACTACCTGTACAATGAGCAGTTCTTC. V gene TRBV28 combines with J gene TRBJ2-1, with TRBD2 identical over 7 bases. CDR3 length: 16 residues. V was clipped by 6 bases and J by 4 bases; unmatched bases: 12. Germline CDR1 MDHEN, CDR2 SYDVKM.

Many counts were recorded for this clonotype. The chain joins TRBV20-1 to TRBJ2-3; 8 nucleotides agree with TRBD1. This CDR3 has 16 amino acids. Per germline, CDR1 DFQATT and CDR2 SNEGSKA (reference sequence). The ends lost 0 bases at V and 5 bases at J; junction bases unmatched: 10. CDR3 DNA sequence: TGCAGTGCTAGAGATCACAGATATGGGACAGGAGATACGCAGTATTTT. It yields the protein CSARDHRYGTGDTQYF.

This clonotype was seen more than once but under ten times. The V gene is TRBV13, the J gene TRBJ2-2; 10 nucleotides align to TRBD2. The junction had 7 bases not matched to a gene; V was cut back by 1 base and J by 2 bases. Germline V gene sequence: CDR1 PRHDT, CDR2 FYEKMQ (reference sequence). This CDR3 comprises 18 residues. CDR3 DNA: TGTGCCAGCAGCTTAGTTCCTAGCGGGAGTAGTAACACCGGGGAGCTGTTTTTT. This gives the protein CASSLVPSGSSNTGELFF.

This clonotype was seen ten or more times. The J gene is TRBJ1-2, the V gene TRBV30; 8 bases match TRBD1. The V gene's germline CDR1 is GTSNPN and CDR2 SVGIG (reference sequence). The CDR3 loop spans 17 amino acids. Trimming took 0 bases from V and 5 from J; bases not matched to a gene: 14. The CDR3 bases are TGTGCCTGGAGTGTTCCGGACAGGGCCCGAATTTATTATGGCTACACCTTC. Its protein product is CAWSVPDRARIYYGYTF.

In its sample, this clonotype was seen a few times. The chain is built from TRBV4-1 and TRBJ1-1; weak D call: TRBD1 (6 bases). Trimming stripped 3 bases from V and 6 bases from J, with 14 bases between. Germline CDR1 reads MGHRA; CDR2 reads YSYEKL. The CDR3 consists of 14 residues. CDR3 sequence reads: CASSQGPGDAEAFF. In nucleotides, the CDR3 is TGCGCCAGCAGCCAGGGGCCAGGGGACGCTGAAGCTTTCTTT.

This clonotype was recorded a few times. The V gene is TRBV2, the J gene TRBJ1-4, with unresolved D. There are 17 residues in the CDR3. Per germline, CDR1 SNHLY and CDR2 FYNNEI. Trimming left V 6 bases short and J 0 bases short, with 17 bases between. The CDR3 region is CASSRPPTYPTNEKLFF. DNA of the CDR3: TGTGCCAGCAGCCGACCCCCGACTTATCCAACTAATGAAAAACTGTTTTTT.

This clonotype was detected ten times or more. V usage is TRBV28 and J usage is TRBJ1-4; no reliable D call. This CDR3 is 14 amino acids long. Germline loops: CDR1 MDHEN, CDR2 SYDVKM. Trimming took 3 bases from V and 7 from J, leaving 12 bases between them. The CDR3 region has the DNA TGTGCCAGCAGTTTGGAGGTGGAGGGTGAAAAACTGTTTTTT. Translating gives CASSLEVEGEKLFF.

This clonotype was counted many times. This sequence joins TRBV3-1 and TRBJ1-3; D is unresolved. Trimming took 1 base from V and 0 from J, leaving 7 bases between them. The CDR3 is 15 amino acids. Germline V gene lookup returns CDR1 LGHDT and CDR2 YNNKEL (reference sequence). CDR3 region: CASSQVQLSGNTIYF. The CDR3 DNA is TGTGCCAGCAGCCAAGTACAGCTCTCTGGAAACACCATATATTTT.

This clonotype was detected many times. The V and J genes are TRBV28 and TRBJ2-3; D possibly corresponds to TRBD2 (6 bases). CDR1 and CDR2 from the germline V gene are MDHEN and SYDVKM. CDR3 length equals 15 residues. V shed 4 bases and J shed 10 bases, with 21 bases lying between them. In DNA, the CDR3 is TGTGCCAGCAGTTCACAACTAGCCCTTTTCGCGGCGCAGTATTTT. Residues: CASSSQLALFAAQYF.

V is TRBV9 and J is TRBJ2-5, with D possibly matching TRBD2 (7 bases). Germline CDR1 SGDLS, CDR2 YYNGEE. Trimming shortened V by 0 bases and J by 7 bases, and 13 bases separated the two germline ends. CDR3 size: 14 residues. In DNA form, the CDR3 reads TGTGCCAGCAGCGTAGGGGAGGGGGGTGGGACCCAGTACTTC. The encoded protein is CASSVGEGGGTQYF.

This clonotype was detected a few times. The chain uses TRBV28 and TRBJ2-7; D gene ambiguous. Germline loops: CDR1 MDHEN, CDR2 SYDVKM. V was cut by 6 bases and J by 3 bases, with 18 bases left in between. The CDR3 sequence is 15 residues long. CDR3 DNA: TGTGCCAGCAGGCCCCAGAACGTTGCCCTCTACGAGCAGTACTTC. It codes for CASRPQNVALYEQYF.

This clonotype came up many times. The V call is TRBV9, the J call TRBJ1-2; D perhaps matches TRBD1 (6 bases). The CDR3 loop spans 14 amino acids. CDR1 and CDR2 from the germline V gene are SGDLS and YYNGEE. Trimming shortened V by 3 bases and J by 4 bases, and 13 bases separated the two germline ends. The CDR3 protein is CASSGQGSGYGYTF. CDR3 bases: TGTGCCAGCAGCGGGCAGGGGTCGGGCTATGGCTACACCTTC.

This clonotype was recorded many times. This chain connects TRBV18 to TRBJ1-1; D is unclear. The germline V gene has CDR1 KGHSH and CDR2 LQKENI. CDR3 length: 15 amino acids. V lost 4 bases, J lost 2 bases, and 14 bases lay in between. For the CDR3, the DNA is TGTGCCAGCTCACTTTCTCTCGACCGAAACACTGAAGCTTTCTTT. It encodes CASSLSLDRNTEAFF.

This clonotype was seen at least ten times. This chain connects TRBV20-1 to TRBJ2-2, with TRBD2 as a possible D gene (6 bases). The length of the CDR3 is 13 residues. The V gene's germline CDR1 is DFQATT and CDR2 SNEGSKA (reference sequence). The V end lost 3 bases, the J end lost 2 bases, and 7 bases lay between the germline ends. The CDR3 loop is CSASGSNTGELFF. The CDR3 DNA sequence: TGCAGTGCTAGCGGGAGTAACACCGGGGAGCTGTTTTTT.

With respect to this clonotype: It may be a read error: a sequence one base away is much more abundant. The chain carries TRBV6-1 and TRBJ1-5, with TRBD1 as a possible D gene (5 bases). The CDR3 extends over 16 amino acids. Germline CDR1 and CDR2: MNHNS and SASEGT. CDR3 amino acids: CVSSALGGGGSQPQHF. In nucleotides, the CDR3 is TGTGTCAGCAGTGCCCTGGGGGGGGGAGGCAGTCAGCCCCAGCATTTT.

This chain uses TRBV6-1 with TRBJ2-3, with D perhaps TRBD2 (6 bases). This CDR3 is 14 amino acids long. Germline lookup yields CDR1 MNHNS and CDR2 SASEGT. V lost 5 bases and J 2 bases, leaving 11 bases between the germline ends. CDR3 sequence (DNA): TGTGCCAGCAGTCGGGACTTACTCACAGATACGCAGTATTTT. It encodes CASSRDLLTDTQYF.

This clonotype was counted at least ten times. V and J are TRBV7-2 and TRBJ2-5; D call uncertain. Trimming cost V 3 bases and J 4 bases, with 15 bases left between them. The CDR3 totals 15 residues. Per germline, CDR1 SGHTA and CDR2 FQGNSA. CDR3 in amino acids: CASSLFPRAPETQYF. CDR3 in DNA: TGTGCCAGCAGCTTGTTTCCAAGGGCACCAGAGACCCAGTACTTC.

The sample holds many counts of this clonotype. The chain joins TRBV11-2 to TRBJ2-6; D is unclear. V lost 0 bases and J 7 bases, leaving 7 bases between the germline ends. The germline V gene has CDR1 SGHAT and CDR2 FQNNGV. The CDR3 spans 14 residues. This chain's CDR3 is CASSLDFNANVLTF. The CDR3 region has the DNA TGTGCCAGCAGCTTAGACTTTAACGCCAACGTCCTGACTTTC.

This clonotype came up many times. The chain's CDR3 is CASSFGLPTDTQYF. As DNA, the CDR3 is TGTGCCAGCAGCTTCGGACTCCCCACAGATACGCAGTATTTT. The chain joins TRBV11-3 to TRBJ2-3; D perhaps matches TRBD2 (5 bases). CDR3 length equals 14 residues. V was shortened by 3 bases and J by 2 bases, with 9 bases between the two germline ends. CDR1 SGHNT and CDR2 YENEEA come from the germline V gene.

Many counts were recorded for this clonotype. V gene TRBV7-2 combines with J gene TRBJ2-3; 8 bases are a match to TRBD1. V lost 2 bases to trimming and J lost 2 bases; unmatched junction nucleotides: 6. Germline V lookup: CDR1 SGHTA, CDR2 FQGNSA. The CDR3 is made up of 16 amino acids. In DNA, the CDR3 is TGTGCCAGCAGCTTATTGGGGACAGGTCCCACAGATACGCAGTATTTT. It codes for CASSLLGTGPTDTQYF.

The chain is built from TRBV28 and TRBJ2-7, with D possibly matching TRBD1 (6 bases). The V gene's germline CDR1 is MDHEN and CDR2 SYDVKM. The CDR3 spans 14 residues. V lost 8 bases and J lost 4, with 18 bases in between. The CDR3: CASSGQGGLYEQYF. CDR3 DNA: TGTGCCAGCTCGGGACAAGGCGGATTATACGAGCAGTACTTC.